These 12 T cell receptor beta chains came from one sample sequenced in a study. In TCRdb, the RT-PCR reads were re-called with MiXCR into one record per CDR3 protein. The table includes hundreds of thousands of distinct CDR3 sequences, approximately 15% detected once. The sequenced sample was memory CD4+ T cells from blood. The receptors shown here come from a female donor in good health, serving as a healthy control.

This clonotype was counted at least ten times. This chain uses TRBV5-1 with TRBJ2-5; D may be TRBD2 (5 bases). V lost 5 bases and J 1 base, leaving 12 bases between the germline ends. Germline V gives CDR1 SGHRS, CDR2 YFSETQ. The CDR3 is made up of 14 amino acids. CDR3 coding DNA: TGCGCCAGCAGTTCTGGAGGCCGCCAAGAGACCCAGTACTTC. Its protein is CASSSGGRQETQYF.

This clonotype was detected ten times or more. This chain links TRBV4-3 with TRBJ1-2, with 11 bases aligning to TRBD1. CDR3 length: 15 amino acids. Germline values: CDR1 LGHNA, CDR2 YSLEER. Germline trimming cut 8 bases from V and 5 bases from J; bases unmatched to any gene: 10. In DNA, the CDR3 is TGCGCCAGCCGCACCCTGGACAGGGGGCTATATGGCTACACCTTC. This gives the protein CASRTLDRGLYGYTF.

This chain links TRBV7-2 with TRBJ1-6; 7 bases agree with TRBD1. The germline CDR1 and CDR2 sequences are SGHTA and FQGNSA. There are 14 residues in the CDR3. The V gene end was trimmed by 6 bases and the J gene end by 7 bases; junction bases not matched to a gene: 6. The CDR3 protein is CASSRTGQNSPLHF. In nucleotides, the CDR3 is TGTGCCAGCAGTCGGACAGGCCAAAATTCACCCCTCCACTTT.

This clonotype was detected only a few times. The genes are TRBV20-1 and TRBJ2-2; 7 nucleotides align to TRBD1. Trimming removed 2 bases from V and 7 bases from J; junction bases left unmatched: 4. This CDR3 spans 13 amino acids. CDR1 and CDR2 from the germline V gene are DFQATT and SNEGSKA (reference sequence). The DNA for the CDR3 is TGCAGTGCTAGAAAACAGGGGAACGGGGAGCTGTTTTTT. Amino acids: CSARKQGNGELFF.

This clonotype was counted only a few times. The chain joins TRBV20-1 to TRBJ2-3, with 9 bases that match TRBD2. The CDR3 spans 15 residues. With 6 bases clipped from V and 0 bases from J, the junction kept 7 bases outside the gene matches. Looked up from germline, CDR1 is DFQATT and CDR2 is SNEGSKA (reference sequence). The DNA of the CDR3 is TGCAGTGCCACATCTAGCGGGGCAAGCACAGATACGCAGTATTTT. It codes for CSATSSGASTDTQYF.

This clonotype showed up just a few times. This chain connects TRBV20-1 to TRBJ2-1, with D perhaps matching TRBD1 or TRBD2 (6 bases each). The CDR3 loop spans 13 amino acids. The germline V and J ends were trimmed by 6 bases and 10 bases, with 19 bases remaining between them. Germline V gene lookup returns CDR1 DFQATT and CDR2 SNEGSKA (reference sequence). As DNA, the CDR3 is TGCAGTGCCCCTTCCCCAGGGGCGGGGGAGCAGTTCTTC. This encodes CSAPSPGAGEQFF.

This chain uses TRBV5-1 with TRBJ2-1; TRBD2 matches 7 bases. The germline CDR1 and CDR2 sequences are SGHRS and YFSETQ. J was trimmed by 9 bases and V by 2 bases; bases with no gene match: 8. The CDR3 consists of 14 residues. The CDR3 loop reads CASSFYGTNSEQFF. CDR3 coding DNA: TGCGCCAGCAGCTTCTACGGGACTAACAGTGAGCAGTTCTTC.

This clonotype occurred a few times. The germline gene is not matched at one end of the junction; a read error may be the cause. The V and J genes are TRBV18 and TRBJ1-3; unclear D gene. The germline V gene has CDR1 KGHSH and CDR2 LQKENI. CDR3 size: 15 residues. The CDR3: CASSPSSGFGNIIYF. For the CDR3, the DNA is TGTGCCAGCTCACCAAGTTCTGGGTTCGGAAACATCATATATTTT. Full variable domain (rest looked up from reference TRBV18 and TRBJ1-3): NAGVMQNPRHLVRRRGQEARLRCSPMKGHSHVYWYRQLPEEGLKFMVYLQKENIIDESGMPKERFSAEFPKEGPSILRIQQVVRGDSAAYFCASSPSSGFGNIIYFGEGSWLTVV.

This clonotype was picked up many times. V is TRBV12-3 or TRBV12-4 and J is TRBJ1-1, with no clear D. V lost 2 bases and J lost 5, with 9 bases in between. The length of the CDR3 is 13 residues. This CDR3 is CASSLMGGTEAFF. CDR3 DNA sequence: TGTGCCAGCAGTTTAATGGGTGGGACTGAAGCTTTCTTT.

This clonotype has a handful of counts. The chain couples TRBV10-2 to TRBJ2-5, with D possibly being TRBD1 (6 bases). Germline V gives CDR1 WSHSY, CDR2 SAAADI. The CDR3 runs to 14 residues. Trimming stripped 5 bases from V and 1 base from J, with 11 bases between. CDR3 bases: TGCGCCAGCAGTCGGGGACACCTCCAAGAGACCCAGTACTTC. This translates into CASSRGHLQETQYF.

This clonotype was picked up a small number of times. As DNA, the CDR3 is TGCAGTGCGTTGAGTGGCGGGCGATCCTACGAGCAGTACTTC. This sequence encodes CSALSGGRSYEQYF. The V and J genes are TRBV20-1 and TRBJ2-7; D possibly corresponds to TRBD2 (5 bases). V was trimmed by 6 bases and J by 1 base, leaving 16 bases between them. Per the germline V gene, CDR1 is DFQATT and CDR2 is SNEGSKA (reference sequence). The CDR3 consists of 14 residues.

The rearrangement joins TRBV20-1 to TRBJ2-7, with D perhaps matching TRBD2 (5 bases). Looked up from germline, CDR1 is DFQATT and CDR2 is SNEGSKA (reference sequence). The ends were cut back, 0 bases at V and 0 bases at J, with 12 bases in the middle. The CDR3 contains 15 residues. CDR3 nucleotide sequence: TGCAGTGCTAGAGATCGACGGGGATTCTCCTACGAGCAGTACTTC. Amino acid sequence: CSARDRRGFSYEQYF.